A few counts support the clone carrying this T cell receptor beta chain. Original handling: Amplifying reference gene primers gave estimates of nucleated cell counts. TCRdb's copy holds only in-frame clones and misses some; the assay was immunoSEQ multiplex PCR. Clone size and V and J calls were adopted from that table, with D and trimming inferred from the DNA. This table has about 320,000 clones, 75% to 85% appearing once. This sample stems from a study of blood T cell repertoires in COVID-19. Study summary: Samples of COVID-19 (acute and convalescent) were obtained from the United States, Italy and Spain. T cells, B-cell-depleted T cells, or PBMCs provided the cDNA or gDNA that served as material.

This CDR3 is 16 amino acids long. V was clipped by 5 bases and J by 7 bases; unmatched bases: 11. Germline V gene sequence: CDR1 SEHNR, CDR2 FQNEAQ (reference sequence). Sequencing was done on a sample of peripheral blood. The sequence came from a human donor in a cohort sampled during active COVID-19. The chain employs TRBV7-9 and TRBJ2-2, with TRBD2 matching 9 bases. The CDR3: CASSTPGLATYGELFF. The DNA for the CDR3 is TGTGCCAGCAGCACACCGGGACTAGCCACGTACGGGGAGCTGTTTTTT.